This is a list of T cell receptor beta chains from one sample in a study of blood T cell repertoires in COVID-19. Some clones are missing from TCRdb's copy, which holds only in-frame ones; the method was immunoSEQ multiplex PCR. The profile shows about 200,000 clones, just under 85% of them singletons. Sequencing was performed on PBMCs or T cells enriched from blood (not recorded which). These receptors came from a man in his forties or fifties who had recovered from COVID-19. Each CDR3 is given with its conserved first and last residue. Each record gives: CDR3 DNA, CDR3 protein, D gene, J gene, clone size, V gene. D genes are given only for firm matches. Size values are once, few and many counts, or a class for expanded clones, and some rows have none.

TGTGCCAGCAGCTTATTAGGGCCTCTGGCGGGCACTGAAGCTTTCTTT	CASSLLGPLAGTEAFF	NA	TRBJ1-1	NA	TRBV7-2
TGTGCCAGCAGTTTATGGTACAGGGGTGGTGAAGCTTTCTTT	CASSLWYRGGEAFF	TRBD1	TRBJ1-1	NA	TRBV28
TGTGCCACCAGTGATGGGGGCAGGGGCTACGAGCAGTACTTC	CATSDGGRGYEQYF	NA	TRBJ2-7	NA	TRBV24-1
TGTGCCAGCAACCCCGGGGCAGGGGCTCGTGGCTACACCTTC	CASNPGAGARGYTF	NA	TRBJ1-2	once	TRBV7-3
TGTGCCAGCTTGGTTCGACAGGACTCACGAAACACCATATATTTT	CASLVRQDSRNTIYF	NA	TRBJ1-3	NA	TRBV6-5
TGTGCCAGCAGCTTAGCGCGGAGGGCAGAGCAGTTCTTC	CASSLARRAEQFF	NA	TRBJ2-1	NA	TRBV7-2
TGTGCCAGCAGCACGGGACTAGCGGGAGCCAAAGAGCAGTTCTTC	CASSTGLAGAKEQFF	TRBD2	TRBJ2-1	NA	TRBV7-9
TGTGCCAGCAGGCCGGGTCCAGCGGGATTCGAGCAGTACTTC	CASRPGPAGFEQYF	TRBD2	TRBJ2-7	once	TRBV27
TGTGCCAGCAGCCATTGGGGGGTTGGGGGGAGCACTGAAGCTTTCTTT	CASSHWGVGGSTEAFF	NA	TRBJ1-1	NA	TRBV14
TGTGCCAGCAGCTTGCTGGAAGCGGGGGAGCAGTTCTTC	CASSLLEAGEQFF	TRBD2	TRBJ2-1	NA	TRBV7-3
TGTGCCAGCAGTTTGCCAATGACAGGGTATGGCTACACCTTC	CASSLPMTGYGYTF	TRBD1	TRBJ1-2	NA	TRBV28
TGTGCCAGCAGCCAAGATAGTGCAGGGGAAATAGGATCGGCGAATTCACCCCTCCACTTT	CASSQDSAGEIGSANSPLHF	NA	TRBJ1-6	once	TRBV14
TGTGCCAGCAGCCAATCCGGGACAGTCAATGAGCAGTTCTTC	CASSQSGTVNEQFF	TRBD1	TRBJ2-1	NA	TRBV16
TGTGCCAGCAGCCAAGCCCGGGTCGAGCGGAACACAGATACGCAGTATTTT	CASSQARVERNTDTQYF	NA	TRBJ2-3	NA	TRBV4-2
TGTGCCAGCAGCGGCGGGACGGTTGCTGTGGCGGGCTACACCTTC	CASSGGTVAVAGYTF	NA	TRBJ1-2	NA	TRBV5-6
TGTGCCAGTAGTATCAACGCGGGGTTGGTCTACAATGAGCAGTTCTTC	CASSINAGLVYNEQFF	NA	TRBJ2-1	NA	TRBV19
TGTGCCAGCAGCCCGACCGAGCTGGGAGCCTACGAGCAGTACTTC	CASSPTELGAYEQYF	NA	TRBJ2-7	NA	TRBV28
TGTGCCAGCAGCCAAGGGCAGGGCTATGGCTACACCTTC	CASSQGQGYGYTF	NA	TRBJ1-2	NA	TRBV14
TGTGCCAGCAGCTTAGGGGGACATAGTGCAAATGAGCAGTTCTTC	CASSLGGHSANEQFF	NA	TRBJ2-1	NA	TRBV7-3
TGTGCCACCATGCGGGTCCAAACCCCTGAGCAGTTCTTC	CATMRVQTPEQFF	NA	TRBJ2-1	few	TRBV6-5
TGTGCCAGCAGTCGGACTAGGGGCAATCAGCCCCAGCATTTT	CASSRTRGNQPQHF	NA	TRBJ1-5	NA	TRBV2
TGCGCCAGCAGCTTGGTTGACAGGGACAATGAGCAGTTCTTC	CASSLVDRDNEQFF	TRBD1	TRBJ2-1	NA	TRBV5-1
TGTGCTAGTGGTTTAGGACTTTCCACAGATACGCAGTATTTT	CASGLGLSTDTQYF	NA	TRBJ2-3	NA	TRBV12-5
TGTGCCAGCAGCTTAGGAGAGTCTGAAAAACTGTTTTTT	CASSLGESEKLFF	NA	TRBJ1-4	NA	TRBV11-2
TGTGCCATCAGTGCCGGGATTGAAGCTTTCTTT	CAISAGIEAFF	NA	TRBJ1-1	NA	TRBV10-3
TGTGCCAGCAGCCTCGGGGGTAGCAATCAGCCCCAGCATTTT	CASSLGGSNQPQHF	NA	TRBJ1-5	NA	TRBV2
TGTGCCAGCAGCCCCCAACCCGAAGTGAGTTCACCCCTCCACTTT	CASSPQPEVSSPLHF	NA	TRBJ1-6	NA	TRBV9
TGTGCCTGGAGGGGAAGACAGGGTCACGAGCAGTACTTC	CAWRGRQGHEQYF	TRBD1	TRBJ2-7	NA	TRBV30
TGTGCCAGCAGCCTATCTATACAGGGGAACACTGAAGCTTTCTTT	CASSLSIQGNTEAFF	NA	TRBJ1-1	once	TRBV3-1/TRBV3-2
TGCGCCAGCAGCGCGGACGGAGGGTATGGCTACACCTTC	CASSADGGYGYTF	NA	TRBJ1-2	NA	TRBV5-1
TGTGCCAGCAGCCGATCAGGCGGGATGGACGAGCAGTACTTC	CASSRSGGMDEQYF	NA	TRBJ2-7	NA	TRBV3-1/TRBV3-2
TGCGCCAGCGGACCAAGGACAGGGGTGACCGGGGAGCTGTTTTTT	CASGPRTGVTGELFF	TRBD1	TRBJ2-2	NA	TRBV5-1
TGCGCCAGCAGCGACAGGCTGAACACTGAAGCTTTCTTT	CASSDRLNTEAFF	NA	TRBJ1-1	NA	TRBV5-1
TGTGCCAGCAGCTCTGACAGAGGTGAGCAGTTCTTC	CASSSDRGEQFF	NA	TRBJ2-1	NA	TRBV7-2
TGTGCCAGCGTTCCAGCGGGAGGAGGGGATGAGCAGTTCTTC	CASVPAGGGDEQFF	TRBD2	TRBJ2-1	once	TRBV6-6
TGTGCCAGCTCACCACCGCGGCCTAGCACAGATACGCAGTATTTT	CASSPPRPSTDTQYF	NA	TRBJ2-3	once	TRBV18
TGTGCCAGCAGCCTTTTGTACCCGGACAGGGCCAACACTGAAGCTTTCTTT	CASSLLYPDRANTEAFF	TRBD1	TRBJ1-1	NA	TRBV5-6
TGCAGTGCAGCGGGATTTGATACGCAGTATTTT	CSAAGFDTQYF	TRBD2	TRBJ2-3	NA	TRBV20-1
TGTGCCAGCAGTGGGACAGGGGAATTGGGGGAGCTGTTTTTT	CASSGTGELGELFF	TRBD1	TRBJ2-2	NA	TRBV2
TGTGCCAGCAGCTGGCAGATCCTAGCGGCCTCCTACGAGCAGTACTTC	CASSWQILAASYEQYF	TRBD2	TRBJ2-7	NA	TRBV5-4
TGCGCCAGCAGCCTGGGCCCACTAGCTTACAATGAGCAGTTCTTC	CASSLGPLAYNEQFF	NA	TRBJ2-1	once	TRBV4-3
TGTGCCAGCAGTTTACTGTGGGACAGGGGGCTTGGAACCTACGAGCAGTACTTC	CASSLLWDRGLGTYEQYF	TRBD1	TRBJ2-7	NA	TRBV28
TGTGCCAGCAGTTCCCCCCTGGACAGGGTGGGTGATACGCAGTATTTT	CASSSPLDRVGDTQYF	TRBD1	TRBJ2-3	few	TRBV6-2/TRBV6-3
TGCGCCAGCAGCCAAGATCACTTGCGAGGCGTTATTGCATTCTCTGGAAACACCATATATTTT	CASSQDHLRGVIAFSGNTIYF	NA	TRBJ1-3	NA	TRBV4-1
TGTGCCAGCAGCCTAGCGGAAGAGACCCAGTACTTC	CASSLAEETQYF	TRBD2	TRBJ2-5	many	TRBV6-5
TGTGCCAGCAGTTCCGCGGGGGGGCCTTGGAATGAGCAGTTCTTC	CASSSAGGPWNEQFF	TRBD2	TRBJ2-1	NA	TRBV7-8
TGCGCCAGCAGCTCTAACCGGGACTCTCGTGGCTACACCTTC	CASSSNRDSRGYTF	NA	TRBJ1-2	NA	TRBV5-1
TGTGCCAGCAGTTTAGCAGGCGCCTATGGCTACACCTTC	CASSLAGAYGYTF	NA	TRBJ1-2	once	TRBV27